The 14 T cell receptor beta chains in this list originate from one sample, sequenced in a study of breast tumors, draining lymph nodes, adjacent tissues. Samples came from axillary lymph nodes draining the breast cancer. A single record per CDR3 protein comes from TCRdb applying MiXCR to the multiplex PCR reads. The sample carries some 120,000 distinct CDR3 sequences, approximately 20% recorded once. The source material was axillary lymph node tissue. The receptor source for this set is a female donor with breast cancer. Some clones in this sample may be carry-over from other donors' samples.

This clonotype was counted many times. The gene calls are TRBV20-1 and TRBJ2-1; D possibly corresponds to TRBD2 (5 bases). The CDR3 sequence is 12 residues long. V lost 3 bases and J 2 bases, leaving 5 bases between the germline ends. Germline V gene lookup returns CDR1 DFQATT and CDR2 SNEGSKA (reference sequence). In nucleotides, the CDR3 is TGCAGTGCTAGCGGGGCCTACAATGAGCAGTTCTTC. Translated: CSASGAYNEQFF.

This clonotype has at least ten counts. V is TRBV10-3 and J is TRBJ2-2; 10 bases fit TRBD2. Unmatched junction bases numbered 7, after V lost 4 bases and J lost 8 bases. The CDR3 has 15 residues. Germline loops: CDR1 ENHRY, CDR2 SYGVKD. The CDR3 nucleotides are TGTGCCATCAGTGTTTCTAGCGGGAGTCGAGGGGAGCTGTTTTTT. Its translation is CAISVSSGSRGELFF.

The chain has TRBV27 and TRBJ2-7; TRBD2 aligns across 10 bases. V dropped 5 bases and J dropped 6; count of bases not matched to a gene: 10. CDR1 and CDR2 from the germline V gene are MNHEY and SMNVEV (reference sequence). This CDR3 comprises 15 residues. CDR3 loop: CASSKEAGGNCEQYF. In nucleotides, the CDR3 is TGTGCCAGCAGTAAGGAAGCGGGAGGGAACTGCGAGCAGTACTTC.

This chain joins TRBV9 and TRBJ2-5; 7 nucleotides match TRBD2. Germline V gene lookup returns CDR1 SGDLS and CDR2 YYNGEE. CDR3 size: 16 residues. V trimming: 0 bases; J trimming: 4 bases; junction bases outside the gene matches: 9. The CDR3 sequence: CASSVEAGGEGETQYF. As DNA, the CDR3 is TGTGCCAGCAGCGTAGAGGCAGGAGGGGAGGGAGAGACCCAGTACTTC.

This clonotype appeared a few times. The chain employs TRBV5-4 and TRBJ2-5; D may be TRBD2 (5 bases). Germline V CDR1 and CDR2: SGHNT, YYREEE (reference sequence). The V end was cut by 0 bases, the J end by 2 bases, with 11 bases between. The CDR3 is 15 residues long. CDR3 loop: CASSLASTRQETQYF. The CDR3 bases are TGTGCCAGCAGCTTGGCAAGTACTAGACAAGAGACCCAGTACTTC.

The rearrangement uses TRBV28 and TRBJ1-3; TRBD1 might be the D (6 bases). CDR1 is MDHEN and CDR2 is SYDVKM in the germline V gene. There are 14 residues in the CDR3. Trimming took 7 bases from V and 0 from J, leaving 10 bases between them. The CDR3 DNA follows: TGTGCCAGCAACGAGGGGGACTCTGGAAACACCATATATTTT. Its protein product is CASNEGDSGNTIYF. Variable domain in full (rest from reference TRBV28 and TRBJ1-3): DVKVTQSSRYLVKRTGEKVFLECVQDMDHENMFWYRQDPGLGLRLIYFSYDVKMKEKGDIPEGYSVSREKKERFSLILESASTNQTSMYLCASNEGDSGNTIYFGEGSWLTVV.

The sample holds many counts of this clonotype. The V call is TRBV3-1, the J call TRBJ1-3; D is unclear. V was pared by 2 bases and J by 1 base, with 9 bases between. Looked up from germline, CDR1 is LGHDT and CDR2 is YNNKEL (reference sequence). The CDR3 has 15 amino acids. The CDR3 DNA is TGTGCCAGCAGCCAAACCCCACCTTCTGGAAACACCATATATTTT. It is translated as CASSQTPPSGNTIYF.

Concerning this clonotype: A much larger clone is a single base away; this may be a read error. The chain joins TRBV20-1 to TRBJ1-5, with D perhaps matching TRBD1 (6 bases). The CDR3 consists of 15 residues. The V gene's germline CDR1 is DFQATT and CDR2 SNEGSKA (reference sequence). The DNA of the CDR3 is TGCAGTGCAACCGGGACAATCCATAGCAATCAGCCCCGGCATTTT. It translates to CSATGTIHSNQPRHF.

This clonotype was recorded many times. The chain carries TRBV10-3 and TRBJ2-3; TRBD1 agrees at 8 bases. The length of the CDR3 is 14 residues. Germline values: CDR1 ENHRY, CDR2 SYGVKD. V shed 10 bases and J 6 bases; nucleotides not matched to a gene: 12. The CDR3 region has the DNA TGTGCCAGCGCAGGGGGCGCCTGGGTTGATACGCAGTATTTT. Residues: CASAGGAWVDTQYF.

In its sample, this clonotype was seen many times. The J gene is TRBJ1-6, the V gene TRBV2; D is unclear. Trimming left V 8 bases short and J 0 bases short, with 14 bases between. The CDR3 covers 16 residues. The germline gives CDR1 SNHLY, CDR2 FYNNEI. CDR3: CASRSSPNSYNSPLHF. The CDR3 region has the DNA TGTGCCAGCCGTTCCAGCCCTAACTCCTATAATTCACCCCTCCACTTT.

This clonotype turned up a few times. The V gene is TRBV3-1, the J gene TRBJ2-3; tentatively, D is TRBD1 (6 bases). The germline gives CDR1 LGHDT, CDR2 YNNKEL (reference sequence). V was cut by 6 bases and J by 5 bases, with 21 bases left in between. CDR3 size: 16 residues. The CDR3 loop is CASSPYPITRGDTQYF. CDR3 in DNA: TGTGCCAGCAGTCCTTACCCAATAACCAGGGGAGATACGCAGTATTTT.

This clonotype was detected ten times or more. V gene TRBV12-5 combines with J gene TRBJ1-2; D is unclear. Deletions cut 1 base from V and 10 bases from J, with 16 bases between. The length of the CDR3 is 14 residues. Germline-derived CDR1 and CDR2 are LGHNT and FRNRAP. The CDR3 sequence is CASGLAVELGSYTF. The DNA for the CDR3 is TGTGCTAGTGGTTTGGCGGTCGAGTTGGGGTCCTACACCTTC.

The chain carries TRBV6-5 and TRBJ1-2; 7 nucleotides match TRBD1. The CDR3 covers 13 residues. CDR1 and CDR2 from the germline V gene are MNHEY and SVGAGI. After removal of 4 bases from V and 4 bases from J, the junction contained 3 bases not matched to a gene. CDR3: CASSWDSPYGYTF. CDR3 coding DNA: TGTGCCAGCAGTTGGGACAGTCCCTATGGCTACACCTTC.

This clonotype appeared many times. The V call is TRBV6-1, the J call TRBJ1-2, with TRBD1 matching over 11 bases. Looked up from germline, CDR1 is MNHNS and CDR2 is SASEGT. J gave up 7 bases and V 6 bases, and 7 bases lay outside the gene matches. CDR3 size: 14 residues. CDR3 bases: TGTGCCAGCAGGATACGGACAGGGGGCACTGGCTACACCTTC. Translated: CASRIRTGGTGYTF.